This T cell receptor (beta chain) was observed in a study of shared clonotypes between healthy human individuals. On this clone itself: Other DNA sequences in the sample encode the same CDR3.

The CDR3 totals 14 residues. The germline V gene encodes CDR1 SGHTA and CDR2 FQGNSA. V was trimmed by 2 bases and J by 0 bases, leaving 2 bases between them. This table comes from immunoSEQ multiplex PCR, and its TCRdb copy is limited to in-frame clones, with some not included. Of 2 million to 2.5 million clones in the sample, more than 90% were seen once. The chain has TRBV7-2 and TRBJ2-6; unclear D gene. The material sequenced was naive CD4+ T cells sorted from blood. As to subset: CD45RA+ positively selected. The source of this sequence is a man aged 18 to 30 in good health. The CDR3 reads CASSLSSGANVLTF. The CDR3 nucleotides are TGTGCCAGCAGCTTATCCTCTGGGGCCAACGTCCTGACTTTC.